Listed below are T cell receptor beta chains from one sample, sequenced in a study of cytomegalovirus exposure and HLA in healthy donors. The method was immunoSEQ multiplex PCR; TCRdb's version includes in-frame clones alone and lacks a portion of them. This sample carries over 150,000 clones, 80% to 90% of them seen once, and the ten largest clones take around an eighth. What was sequenced was PBMCs. The source of these receptors is a woman in her thirties in good health and CMV-seropositive. Each CDR3 is given without its conserved first and last residue. Not every row has a clone size; where given, it reads once, few, many or a size class.

j_call: TRBJ1-2
v_call: TRBV27
clone_size: -
cdr3_aa: ASSLSTAAGLNYGYT

j_call: TRBJ1-1
v_call: TRBV7-9
clone_size: -
cdr3_aa: ASSLRTALEAF

j_call: TRBJ1-2
v_call: TRBV28
clone_size: once
cdr3_aa: ASKRQGANYGYT

j_call: TRBJ1-2
v_call: TRBV27
clone_size: -
cdr3_aa: ASSFLQGNGYT

j_call: TRBJ2-7
v_call: TRBV10-3
clone_size: -
cdr3_aa: AISQGLASYEQY

j_call: TRBJ1-1
v_call: TRBV5-1
clone_size: -
cdr3_aa: ASSMEGGMNTEAF

j_call: TRBJ1-4
v_call: TRBV7-9
clone_size: -
cdr3_aa: ASSQTGGKLF

j_call: TRBJ1-5
v_call: TRBV2
clone_size: -
cdr3_aa: ASTLLQGSNQPQH

j_call: TRBJ1-4
v_call: TRBV6-5
clone_size: -
cdr3_aa: ASNEEGTDNEKLF

j_call: TRBJ1-1
v_call: TRBV15
clone_size: -
cdr3_aa: ATSSLWTGAGTEAF

j_call: TRBJ2-7
v_call: TRBV27
clone_size: -
cdr3_aa: ASSLRGEQY

j_call: TRBJ1-1
v_call: TRBV28
clone_size: -
cdr3_aa: ASSGERDTYTEAF

j_call: TRBJ2-3
v_call: TRBV6-5
clone_size: -
cdr3_aa: ASSYSGADTQY

j_call: TRBJ1-1
v_call: TRBV2
clone_size: -
cdr3_aa: ASSEAMTGNEAF

j_call: TRBJ1-2
v_call: TRBV7-8
clone_size: -
cdr3_aa: ASSFLGGGVGGYT

j_call: TRBJ1-1
v_call: TRBV2
clone_size: -
cdr3_aa: ASRPTGQMNTEAF

j_call: TRBJ2-2
v_call: TRBV10-3
clone_size: once
cdr3_aa: AISEPGQGSGELF

j_call: TRBJ2-7
v_call: TRBV5-1
clone_size: once
cdr3_aa: ASSLASASGRYEQY

j_call: TRBJ1-2
v_call: TRBV2
clone_size: -
cdr3_aa: ASSFPGQGGYGYT

j_call: TRBJ1-3
v_call: TRBV6-6
clone_size: -
cdr3_aa: ASSYSAASSGNTIY

j_call: TRBJ2-5
v_call: TRBV5-4
clone_size: once
cdr3_aa: ASSLRPSDPQETQY

j_call: TRBJ2-7
v_call: TRBV6-6
clone_size: -
cdr3_aa: ASSPTPVYEQY

j_call: TRBJ2-2
v_call: TRBV11-2
clone_size: -
cdr3_aa: ASSLDSQGFGELF

j_call: TRBJ2-3
v_call: TRBV2
clone_size: -
cdr3_aa: ASSDGAGDYTDTQY

j_call: TRBJ2-1
v_call: TRBV7-2
clone_size: -
cdr3_aa: ASSLDRAALNEQF

j_call: TRBJ2-7
v_call: TRBV5-1
clone_size: -
cdr3_aa: ASSLEGAPYEQY

j_call: TRBJ2-1
v_call: TRBV14
clone_size: -
cdr3_aa: ASSLGDEQF

j_call: TRBJ2-5
v_call: TRBV29-1
clone_size: -
cdr3_aa: SVGGLQETQY

j_call: TRBJ2-1
v_call: TRBV11-3
clone_size: -
cdr3_aa: ASSLVGSENEQF

j_call: TRBJ2-7
v_call: TRBV6-5
clone_size: -
cdr3_aa: ASRDRGPYEQY

j_call: TRBJ1-2
v_call: TRBV5-1
clone_size: -
cdr3_aa: ASSLSGQGYGYT

j_call: TRBJ2-1
v_call: TRBV19
clone_size: -
cdr3_aa: ASTTGREIDNEQF

j_call: TRBJ1-2
v_call: TRBV11-1
clone_size: -
cdr3_aa: ASSPREGWNYGYT

j_call: TRBJ2-2
v_call: TRBV7-9
clone_size: -
cdr3_aa: ASSLEFGGSGTGELF

j_call: TRBJ1-1
v_call: TRBV18
clone_size: -
cdr3_aa: ASSLTGDTEAF